The 32 T cell receptor beta chains presented below share a single source sample, sequenced in a study of shared clonotypes between healthy human individuals. The repertoire was sequenced with immunoSEQ multiplex PCR; TCRdb's copy has only in-frame clones and lacks some. Here the sample spans some 2.1 million clones, approximately 92% being singletons. CD45RO-negative cells were positively selected for CCR7, leaving out terminally differentiated effector memory CD45RA+ cells. Sequencing input: naive CD8+ T cells from PBMCs. These receptors were collected from a young man in good health. Some clones in this sample may be carry-over from other donors' samples.

This chain uses TRBV7-9 with TRBJ2-1; D perhaps matches TRBD2 (5 bases). CDR1 is SEHNR and CDR2 is FQNEAQ in the germline V gene (reference sequence). The germline V and J ends were trimmed by 5 bases and 1 base, with 15 bases remaining between them. The length of the CDR3 is 16 residues. The CDR3 bases are TGTGCCAGCAGCCCCCCCGGGGTAGCGTCCTACAATGAGCAGTTCTTC. It specifies CASSPPGVASYNEQFF.

J is TRBJ2-7 and V is TRBV15, with unresolved D. The V and J ends lost 1 base and 6 bases respectively, with 16 bases between them. This CDR3 comprises 15 residues. Germline V gene sequence: CDR1 LNHNV, CDR2 YYDKDF (reference sequence). The CDR3 spells CATSRAGAIGGEQYF. The CDR3 DNA reads TGTGCCACCAGCAGAGCGGGTGCTATAGGTGGCGAGCAGTACTTC.

J is TRBJ1-2 and V is TRBV5-4; D unresolved. This CDR3 has 15 residues. Germline loops: CDR1 SGHNT, CDR2 YYREEE (reference sequence). Trimming cost V 6 bases and J 0 bases, with 15 bases left between them. The DNA for the CDR3 is TGTGCCAGCAACCAGGACCGCACGGCTAACTATGGCTACACCTTC. Residues: CASNQDRTANYGYTF. Supplemented by reference TRBV5-4 and TRBJ1-2, the full variable domain reads ETGVTQSPTHLIKTRGQQVTLRCSSQSGHNTVSWYQQALGQGPQFIFQYYREEENGRGNFPPRFSGLQFPNYSSELNVNALELDDSALYLCASNQDRTANYGYTFGSGTRLTVV.

V is TRBV5-6 and J is TRBJ1-2, with D possibly being TRBD1 (5 bases). V was clipped by 6 bases and J by 4 bases, with 10 bases between them. The V gene's germline CDR1 is SGHDT and CDR2 YYEEEE. This CDR3 is built from 12 residues. In DNA form, the CDR3 reads TGTGCCAGCATTTCAGGGTTCTATGGCTACACCTTC. This encodes CASISGFYGYTF.

The chain links TRBV7-9 to TRBJ1-2; the D gene is possibly TRBD1 (5 bases). V was pared by 1 base and J by 7 bases, with 13 bases between. Germline CDR1 and CDR2: SEHNR and FQNEAQ (reference sequence). This CDR3 is 14 amino acids long. In nucleotides, the CDR3 is TGTGCCAGCAGCTTAGAAAAGGGGATCGGTGGCTACACCTTC. Translating gives CASSLEKGIGGYTF.

This clone was counted once. This chain joins TRBV6-5 and TRBJ1-4, with D possibly being TRBD1 (6 bases). Trimming removed 5 bases from V and 8 bases from J, with 18 bases in between. The CDR3 loop spans 15 amino acids. CDR1 and CDR2 (germline): MNHEY, SVGAGI. DNA for the CDR3: TGTGCCAGCAGTCCACTCGGGGGGGCGGGAGAAAAACTGTTTTTT. It translates to CASSPLGGAGEKLFF.

The V and J genes are TRBV6-5 and TRBJ2-7; TRBD2 agrees at 7 bases. The CDR3 is 12 residues long. Germline V gene sequence: CDR1 MNHEY, CDR2 SVGAGI. J gave up 5 bases and V 6 bases, and 4 bases lay outside the gene matches. The CDR3 reads CASRRGGDEQYF. CDR3 sequence (DNA): TGTGCCAGCAGACGGGGAGGGGACGAGCAGTACTTC.

The V gene is TRBV27, the J gene TRBJ1-2, with 8 bases matching TRBD1. The CDR3 has 17 amino acids. The germline V gene encodes CDR1 MNHEY and CDR2 SMNVEV (reference sequence). V lost 3 bases to trimming and J lost 0 bases; unmatched junction nucleotides: 9. CDR3 DNA: TGTGCCAGCAGTTTCTCGTCAGGGGGCCTAGCTAACTATGGCTACACCTTC. Translating gives CASSFSSGGLANYGYTF.

CDR3 residues: CASSADRGQNEQFF. DNA for the CDR3: TGTGCCAGCAGTGCGGACAGGGGGCAAAATGAGCAGTTCTTC. V and J are TRBV27 and TRBJ2-1; TRBD1 agrees at 11 bases. V lost 5 bases to trimming and J lost 7 bases; unmatched junction nucleotides: 4. There are 14 residues in the CDR3. CDR1 and CDR2 from the germline V gene are MNHEY and SMNVEV (reference sequence).

The chain uses TRBV28 and TRBJ2-1, with 8 bases that match TRBD1. The CDR3 consists of 15 residues. Trimming cost V 7 bases and J 9 bases; bases outside gene matches: 14. The germline gives CDR1 MDHEN, CDR2 SYDVKM. In nucleotides, the CDR3 is TGTGCCAGCACCTGCCGCGGACAGGGAGTATGTGAGCAGTTCTTC. It encodes CASTCRGQGVCEQFF. The whole variable domain, remainder taken from reference TRBV28 and TRBJ2-1, is DVKVTQSSRYLVKRTGEKVFLECVQDMDHENMFWYRQDPGLGLRLIYFSYDVKMKEKGDIPEGYSVSREKKERFSLILESASTNQTSMYLCASTCRGQGVCEQFFGPGTRLTVL.

This rearrangement joins TRBV7-9 to TRBJ2-1; 7 bases map to TRBD1. With 5 bases clipped from V and 7 bases from J, the junction kept 11 bases outside the gene matches. This CDR3 contains 15 residues. Per germline, CDR1 SEHNR and CDR2 FQNEAQ (reference sequence). The DNA of the CDR3 is TGTGCCAGCAGCCCCCTGCAGGGGGTCATTAATGAGCAGTTCTTC. This gives the protein CASSPLQGVINEQFF.

The rearrangement links TRBV28 to TRBJ1-5, with D uncertain. From germline, CDR1 is MDHEN and CDR2 SYDVKM. This CDR3 is 16 amino acids long. Deletions cut 5 bases from V and 0 bases from J, with 14 bases between. CDR3 sequence: CASSHWSRYSNQPQHF. The CDR3 DNA follows: TGTGCCAGCAGTCATTGGAGCCGCTATAGCAATCAGCCCCAGCATTTT.

The rearrangement uses TRBV7-8 and TRBJ2-1, with D unresolved. This CDR3 contains 12 residues. Per the germline V gene, CDR1 is SGHVS and CDR2 is FQNEAQ. The V end lost 8 bases, the J end lost 0 bases, and 5 bases lay between the germline ends. The CDR3 loop reads CASLSSYNEQFF. The CDR3 bases are TGTGCCAGCCTTAGCTCCTACAATGAGCAGTTCTTC.

The chain couples TRBV14 to TRBJ1-2, with D possibly matching TRBD1 (5 bases). The CDR3 length is 15 residues. Germline V gene sequence: CDR1 SGHDN, CDR2 FVKESK. V was shortened by 2 bases and J by 6 bases, with 16 bases between the two germline ends. CDR3 bases: TGTGCCAGCAGCCAATTTAGGGACCCGAGTCATGGCTACACCTTC. Translation: CASSQFRDPSHGYTF.

The chain links TRBV6-1 to TRBJ1-1, with a possible D match to TRBD1 (6 bases). Trimming removed 0 bases from V and 2 bases from J, with 13 bases in between. The CDR3 runs 16 residues. CDR1 is MNHNS, CDR2 SASEGT, per germline. The CDR3 region has the DNA TGTGCCAGCAGTGAAGCCTACAGGGTACCCAACACTGAAGCTTTCTTT. Translation gives CASSEAYRVPNTEAFF.

This chain connects TRBV4-1 to TRBJ1-1; 7 nucleotides match TRBD1. V shed 6 bases, J shed 1 base, and the junction held 8 bases outside the gene matches. This CDR3 spans 15 amino acids. CDR1 is MGHRA, CDR2 YSYEKL, per germline. CDR3 nucleotides: TGCGCCAGCAGTAGGGGGCCGGGAGGGAACACTGAAGCTTTCTTT. Translating gives CASSRGPGGNTEAFF.

The CDR3, as DNA: TGCGCCAGCAGCCAAGATTTCGGGCAGGGGGGACAAGGCTACACCTTC. This encodes CASSQDFGQGGQGYTF. This chain joins TRBV4-1 and TRBJ1-2; 7 bases are a match to TRBD1. Germline V CDR1 and CDR2: MGHRA, YSYEKL. This CDR3 spans 16 amino acids. V lost 0 bases, J lost 8 bases, and 12 bases stayed unmatched.

This rearrangement joins TRBV27 to TRBJ2-3; no clear D gene. The ends were cut back, 5 bases at V and 0 bases at J, with 15 bases in the middle. Germline values: CDR1 MNHEY, CDR2 SMNVEV (reference sequence). This CDR3 comprises 16 residues. The CDR3 DNA reads as TGTGCCAGCAGTATATTGCGGTATGATAGCACAGATACGCAGTATTTT. Translating it yields CASSILRYDSTDTQYF.

The chain carries TRBV28 and TRBJ2-7; D call uncertain. The CDR3 covers 14 residues. Germline CDR1 MDHEN, CDR2 SYDVKM. The germline V and J ends were trimmed by 7 bases and 0 bases, with 13 bases remaining between them. The CDR3 spells CASNNPPDSYEQYF. The CDR3 bases are TGTGCCAGCAACAACCCGCCGGACTCCTACGAGCAGTACTTC.

The chain uses TRBV5-1 and TRBJ2-1, with 8 nucleotides matching TRBD1. There are 16 residues in the CDR3. The V and J ends lost 2 bases and 0 bases, in that order; junction bases with no gene match: 4. The germline V gene has CDR1 SGHRS and CDR2 YFSETQ. In DNA form, the CDR3 reads TGCGCCAGCAGCTTACCTACAGGGGGCTCCTACAATGAGCAGTTCTTC. Translated, it gives CASSLPTGGSYNEQFF. The whole variable domain, filled in from reference TRBV5-1 and TRBJ2-1, reads KAGVTQTPRYLIKTRGQQVTLSCSPISGHRSVSWYQQTPGQGLQFLFEYFSETQRNKGNFPGRFSGRQFSNSRSEMNVSTLELGDSALYLCASSLPTGGSYNEQFFGPGTRLTVL.

The chain combines TRBV5-6 with TRBJ2-3; D call uncertain. CDR1 is SGHDT and CDR2 is YYEEEE in the germline V gene. This CDR3 has 17 amino acids. V lost 2 bases and J 0 bases, leaving 16 bases between the germline ends. Here the CDR3 DNA reads TGTGCCAGCAGCTTTATTCACAGACAACCTAGCACAGATACGCAGTATTTT. Protein sequence: CASSFIHRQPSTDTQYF.

The table lists this clone with a count of one. The chain uses TRBV15 and TRBJ2-3, with 8 bases lining up with TRBD2. The CDR3 spans 14 residues. Germline assignment: CDR1 LNHNV and CDR2 YYDKDF (reference sequence). V was clipped by 1 base and J by 3 bases; unmatched bases: 0. CDR3 in DNA: TGTGCCACCAGCAGAGGCGGGAGGACAGATACGCAGTATTTT. Translation gives CATSRGGRTDTQYF.

The V and J genes are TRBV4-3 and TRBJ2-2, with D perhaps TRBD2 (6 bases). Trimming removed 1 base at V and 6 bases at J, with 18 bases between. CDR3 length: 17 residues. Looked up from germline, CDR1 is LGHNA and CDR2 is YSLEER. CDR3 DNA: TGCGCCAGCAGCCAAGCCGTGTACGGGGGTGAGGCCGGGGAGCTGTTTTTT. Amino acid sequence: CASSQAVYGGEAGELFF.

The gene calls are TRBV6-1 and TRBJ1-2; D not resolved. The CDR3 is made up of 12 amino acids. Trimming removed 6 bases at V and 8 bases at J, with 13 bases between. Germline CDR1 is MNHNS and CDR2 is SASEGT. The chain's CDR3 is CASSSTPGGYTF. The CDR3 DNA is TGTGCCAGCAGCTCAACTCCAGGAGGCTACACCTTC.

The chain joins TRBV6-5 to TRBJ2-1; TRBD2 agrees at 10 bases. Trimming took 2 bases from V and 9 from J; bases not matched to a gene: 7. This CDR3 contains 15 residues. Germline CDR1 reads MNHEY; CDR2 reads SVGAGI. DNA of the CDR3: TGTGCCAGCAGTTACGATCTAGCGGGAGAGGGTGAGCAGTTCTTC. It encodes CASSYDLAGEGEQFF.

This chain uses TRBV5-4 with TRBJ2-4; TRBD2 aligns across 11 bases. The CDR3 is 16 residues long. Germline CDR1 and CDR2: SGHNT and YYREEE (reference sequence). Trimming took 3 bases from V and 4 from J; bases not matched to a gene: 6. The CDR3 here is CASSWLAGGKKNIQYF. In nucleotides, the CDR3 is TGTGCCAGCAGCTGGTTAGCGGGAGGGAAAAAAAACATTCAGTACTTC.

The chain joins TRBV28 to TRBJ2-5; 7 bases are a match to TRBD1. V lost 6 bases to trimming and J lost 1 base; unmatched junction nucleotides: 5. The CDR3 length is 14 residues. Germline V gives CDR1 MDHEN, CDR2 SYDVKM. The chain's CDR3 is CASRPTGTQETQYF. As DNA, the CDR3 is TGTGCCAGCAGGCCGACAGGGACCCAAGAGACCCAGTACTTC. The full variable domain, its missing parts supplied by reference TRBV28 and TRBJ2-5, is DVKVTQSSRYLVKRTGEKVFLECVQDMDHENMFWYRQDPGLGLRLIYFSYDVKMKEKGDIPEGYSVSREKKERFSLILESASTNQTSMYLCASRPTGTQETQYFGPGTRLLVL.

This chain's CDR3 is CACQGAWDTIYF. CDR3 nucleotide sequence: TGTGCCTGTCAGGGGGCCTGGGACACCATATATTTT. The J gene is TRBJ1-3, the V gene TRBV5-4, with TRBD1 identical over 8 bases. The V segment lost 10 bases and the J segment 8 bases; nucleotides outside the gene matches: 8. This CDR3 comprises 12 residues. Germline V gene data show CDR1 as SGHNT and CDR2 as YYREEE (reference sequence). Complete variable domain (other parts from reference TRBV5-4 and TRBJ1-3): ETGVTQSPTHLIKTRGQQVTLRCSSQSGHNTVSWYQQALGQGPQFIFQYYREEENGRGNFPPRFSGLQFPNYSSELNVNALELDDSALYLCACQGAWDTIYFGEGSWLTVV.

This clone has a handful of counts. The chain joins TRBV10-1 to TRBJ1-5, with D perhaps matching TRBD1 (5 bases). Trimming took 6 bases from V and 6 from J, leaving 12 bases between them. The CDR3 has 13 residues. CDR1 is WNHNN and CDR2 is SYGVQD in the germline V gene (reference sequence). CDR3 nucleotides: TGCGCCAGCAGCCCGGGGCCTATTCAGCCCCAGCATTTT. Its translation: CASSPGPIQPQHF.

In the case of this clone: Other nucleotide sequences from this sample produce the same CDR3. The J gene is TRBJ2-7, the V gene TRBV5-6, with a weak D call TRBD2 (5 bases). V lost 2 bases and J 3 bases, leaving 6 bases between the germline ends. Germline lookup yields CDR1 SGHDT and CDR2 YYEEEE. This CDR3 is 12 amino acids long. CDR3 nucleotide sequence: TGTGCCAGCAGCTTCCGGGGCTACGAGCAGTACTTC. As protein: CASSFRGYEQYF.

This chain connects TRBV30 to TRBJ2-7; tentatively, D is TRBD2 (5 bases). The CDR3 loop spans 12 amino acids. V shed 3 bases and J shed 2 bases, with 8 bases lying between them. CDR1 and CDR2 from the germline V gene are GTSNPN and SVGIG (reference sequence). CDR3 in amino acids: CAWRDGTYEQYF. The CDR3 DNA is TGTGCCTGGAGGGACGGGACCTACGAGCAGTACTTC.

The chain employs TRBV15 and TRBJ2-6, with D maybe TRBD2 (5 bases). The CDR3 has 19 amino acids. The germline CDR1 and CDR2 sequences are LNHNV and YYDKDF (reference sequence). Trimming shortened V by 6 bases and J by 1 base, and 22 bases separated the two germline ends. This CDR3 reads CATRTTRGEGSSGANVLTF. CDR3 DNA sequence: TGTGCCACCAGAACCACCCGGGGTGAAGGCTCGTCTGGGGCCAACGTCCTGACTTTC.